This TCR beta chain is from a study of blood T cell repertoires in COVID-19. The overall study: Acute and convalescent COVID-19 specimens originated in the United States, Italy and Spain. The cDNA or gDNA used as material had been derived from T cells, B-cell-depleted T cells, or PBMCs.

Methods used by the authors: For nucleated cells, counts were estimated from reference gene primer amplification. TCRdb keeps only in-frame clones here, not all; method: immunoSEQ multiplex PCR. The DNA was the basis for D and trimming; V, J and clone size are from that table. This table has 150,000 to 200,000 clones, around nine tenths appearing once. The CDR3 contains 15 residues. Germline CDR1 reads SGHRS; CDR2 reads YFSETQ. After removal of 5 bases from V and 5 bases from J, the junction contained 10 bases not matched to a gene. Sequenced material: peripheral blood. The receptor was isolated from a woman in her seventies with COVID-19, enrolled during active disease. The chain has TRBV5-1 and TRBJ1-2; 9 nucleotides match TRBD1. The CDR3 nucleotides read TGCGCCAGCAGAAAACAGGGGGCGCGAAAGTATGGCTACACCTTC. This gives the protein CASRKQGARKYGYTF.